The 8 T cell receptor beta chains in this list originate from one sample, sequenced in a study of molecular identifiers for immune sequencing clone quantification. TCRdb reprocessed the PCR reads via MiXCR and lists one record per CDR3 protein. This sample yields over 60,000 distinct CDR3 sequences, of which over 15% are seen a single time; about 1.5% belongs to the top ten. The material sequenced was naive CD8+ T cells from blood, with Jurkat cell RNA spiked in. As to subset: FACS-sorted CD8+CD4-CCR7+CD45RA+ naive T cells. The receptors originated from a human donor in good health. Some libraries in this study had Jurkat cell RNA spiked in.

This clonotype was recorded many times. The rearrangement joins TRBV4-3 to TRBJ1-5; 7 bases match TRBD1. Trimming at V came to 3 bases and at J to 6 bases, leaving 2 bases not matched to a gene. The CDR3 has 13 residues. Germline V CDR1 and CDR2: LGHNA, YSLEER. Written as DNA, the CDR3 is TGCGCCAGCAGCCACGACAGGGCTCAGCCCCAGCATTTT. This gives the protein CASSHDRAQPQHF.

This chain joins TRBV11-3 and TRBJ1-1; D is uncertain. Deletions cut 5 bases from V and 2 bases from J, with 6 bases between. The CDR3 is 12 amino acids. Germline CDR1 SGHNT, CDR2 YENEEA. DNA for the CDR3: TGTGCCAGCAGCCCGCATAACACTGAAGCTTTCTTT. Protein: CASSPHNTEAFF.

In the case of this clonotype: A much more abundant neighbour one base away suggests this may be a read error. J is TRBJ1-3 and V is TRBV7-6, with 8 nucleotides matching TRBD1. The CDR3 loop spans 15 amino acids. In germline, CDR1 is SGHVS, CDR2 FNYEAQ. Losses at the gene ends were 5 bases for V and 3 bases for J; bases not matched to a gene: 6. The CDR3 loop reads CASSATGQGGNTIYF. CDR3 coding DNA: TGTGCCAGCAGCGCCACAGGACAGGGTGGAAACACCATATATTTT.

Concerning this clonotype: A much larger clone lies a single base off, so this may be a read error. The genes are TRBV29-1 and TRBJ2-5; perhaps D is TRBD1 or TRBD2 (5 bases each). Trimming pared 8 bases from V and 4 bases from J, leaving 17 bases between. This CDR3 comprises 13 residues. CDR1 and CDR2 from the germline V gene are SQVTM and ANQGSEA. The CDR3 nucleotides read TGCAGCTACTGCTGGGGGAGTGGAGAGACCCAGTACTTC. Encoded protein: CSYCWGSGETQYF. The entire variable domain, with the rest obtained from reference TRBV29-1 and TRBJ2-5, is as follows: SAVISQKPSRDICQRGTSLTIQCQVDSQVTMMFWYRQQPGQSLTLIATANQGSEATYESGFVIDKFPISRPNLTFSTLTVSNMSPEDSSIYLCSYCWGSGETQYFGPGTRLLVL.

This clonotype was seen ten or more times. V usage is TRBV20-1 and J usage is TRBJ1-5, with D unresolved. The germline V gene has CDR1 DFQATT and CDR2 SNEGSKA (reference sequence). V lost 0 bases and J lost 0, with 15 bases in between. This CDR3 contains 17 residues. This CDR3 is CSARDYVADLSNQPQHF. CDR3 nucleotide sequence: TGCAGTGCTAGAGATTACGTCGCGGACCTTAGCAATCAGCCCCAGCATTTT.

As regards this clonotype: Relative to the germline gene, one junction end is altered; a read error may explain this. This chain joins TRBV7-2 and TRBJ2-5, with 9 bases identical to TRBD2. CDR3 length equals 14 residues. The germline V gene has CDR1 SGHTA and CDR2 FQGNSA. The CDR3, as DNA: TGTGCCGGCAGCTTGACTAGCGGTCAAGAGACCCAGTACTTC. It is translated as CAGSLTSGQETQYF.

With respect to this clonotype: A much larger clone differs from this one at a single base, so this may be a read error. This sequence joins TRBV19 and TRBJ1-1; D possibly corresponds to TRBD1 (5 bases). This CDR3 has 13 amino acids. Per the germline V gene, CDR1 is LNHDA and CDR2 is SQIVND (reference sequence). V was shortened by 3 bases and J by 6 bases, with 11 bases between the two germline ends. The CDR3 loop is CASSITGSAEAFF. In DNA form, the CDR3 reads TGTGCCAGTAGTATTACAGGTTCCGCTGAAGCTTTCTTT.

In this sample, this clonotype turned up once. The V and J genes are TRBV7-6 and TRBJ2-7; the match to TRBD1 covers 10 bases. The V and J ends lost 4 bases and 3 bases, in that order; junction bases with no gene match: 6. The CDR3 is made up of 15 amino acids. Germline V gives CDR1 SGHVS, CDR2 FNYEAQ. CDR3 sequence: CASSSLGQGSYEQYF. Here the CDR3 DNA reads TGTGCCAGCAGCTCACTGGGACAGGGGAGCTACGAGCAGTACTTC.